Below are 28 T cell receptor beta chains sequenced from a single sample in a study of CD8 T cell repertoires and HIV-1 epitope variants. The method was immunoSEQ multiplex PCR; TCRdb's version includes in-frame clones alone and lacks a portion of them. Of 6,000 or so clones in the sample, about 70% are singletons; the top ten hold approximately 40%. The antigens for these receptors are not known. The sequenced sample was cultured CD8+ T cells derived from PBMCs. The receptors here all came from a male donor with HIV.

This chain joins TRBV6-1 and TRBJ2-3; D is ambiguous. Germline CDR1 reads MNHNS; CDR2 reads SASEGT. The ends were cut back, 3 bases at V and 3 bases at J, with 7 bases in the middle. The CDR3 sequence is 13 residues long. CDR3 nucleotides: TGTGCCAGCAGTGATGCAGGAACAGATACGCAGTATTTT. Translated: CASSDAGTDTQYF.

The CDR3 nucleotides read TGCGCCAGCAGCCAAGAAGAAGGAGATCACGGACCAAACACTGAAGCTTTCTTT. Translation gives CASSQEEGDHGPNTEAFF. The chain is built from TRBV4-3 and TRBJ1-1, with unresolved D. This CDR3 has 18 amino acids. Germline V gene lookup returns CDR1 LGHNA and CDR2 YSLEER. Trimming cost V 0 bases and J 2 bases, with 19 bases left between them.

The chain combines TRBV27 with TRBJ2-1, with D perhaps TRBD1 or TRBD2 (5 bases each). Trimming removed 2 bases from V and 3 bases from J, with 11 bases in between. CDR3 length: 15 amino acids. The germline CDR1 and CDR2 sequences are MNHEY and SMNVEV (reference sequence). The CDR3 is CASSLGGDNYNEQFF. The CDR3 nucleotides are TGTGCCAGCAGTTTAGGGGGAGATAACTACAATGAGCAGTTCTTC.

This chain joins TRBV5-6 and TRBJ1-5; D remains unclear. This CDR3 is 16 amino acids long. CDR1 is SGHDT and CDR2 is YYEEEE in the germline V gene. Trimming took off 4 bases at V and 4 bases at J, with 18 bases between the two ends. The CDR3 loop is CASSLAVKGLNQPQHF. CDR3 DNA: TGTGCCAGCAGCCTAGCGGTCAAAGGGCTGAATCAGCCCCAGCATTTT.

The chain is built from TRBV19 and TRBJ2-7; TRBD2 matches at 12 bases. Germline V lookup: CDR1 LNHDA, CDR2 SQIVND (reference sequence). The trim removed 3 bases at V and 2 bases at J, leaving 2 bases unmatched. The CDR3 loop spans 15 amino acids. The CDR3 bases are TGTGCCAGTAGTATGACTAGCGGGGGTGCCTACGAGCAGTACTTC. It translates to CASSMTSGGAYEQYF. The full variable domain, rest sourced from reference TRBV19 and TRBJ2-7, is DGGITQSPKYLFRKEGQNVTLSCEQNLNHDAMYWYRQDPGQGLRLIYYSQIVNDFQKGDIAEGYSVSREKKESFPLTVTSAQKNPTAFYLCASSMTSGGAYEQYFGPGTRLTVT.

J is TRBJ1-1 and V is TRBV30, with TRBD1 as a possible D gene (6 bases). The CDR3 runs to 13 residues. Deletions cut 1 base from V and 3 bases from J, with 9 bases between. Germline assignment: CDR1 GTSNPN and CDR2 SVGIG (reference sequence). This CDR3 is CAWSEGGHTEAFF. The CDR3, as DNA: TGTGCCTGGAGTGAGGGGGGGCACACTGAAGCTTTCTTT.

The rearrangement uses TRBV15 and TRBJ1-5; perhaps TRBD1 as D (5 bases). Germline CDR1 reads LNHNV; CDR2 reads YYDKDF (reference sequence). The CDR3 has 15 residues. Deletions cut 5 bases from V and 7 bases from J, with 18 bases between. The CDR3 DNA reads TGTGCCACCAGCGGCCTTACAGGTTTTGAACAGCCCCAGCATTTT. This codes for CATSGLTGFEQPQHF.

A single count supports this clone. The chain uses TRBV6-1 and TRBJ1-1; no firm D call. The CDR3 loop spans 15 amino acids. CDR1 MNHNS and CDR2 SASEGT come from the germline V gene. V was trimmed by 8 bases and J by 1 base, leaving 17 bases between them. The CDR3 loop is CASEAVPTRNTEAFF. In nucleotides, the CDR3 is TGTGCCAGCGAGGCCGTCCCCACCAGGAACACTGAAGCTTTCTTT.

This clone was detected a few times. The chain is built from TRBV29-1 and TRBJ1-2; D is uncertain. V was clipped by 3 bases and J by 6 bases, with 5 bases between them. CDR1 is SQVTM and CDR2 is ANQGSEA in the germline V gene. CDR3 length equals 10 residues. CDR3 sequence (DNA): TGCAGCGTTGAGAGTAATGGCTACACCTTC. This translates into CSVESNGYTF.

This chain uses TRBV5-1 with TRBJ2-2, with D possibly being TRBD1 or TRBD2 (5 bases each). Trimming left V 0 bases short and J 5 bases short, with 11 bases between. The length of the CDR3 is 15 residues. Germline values: CDR1 SGHRS, CDR2 YFSETQ. The CDR3 region is CASSLAQWGTGELFF. The CDR3 nucleotides read TGCGCCAGCAGCTTGGCGCAGTGGGGGACCGGGGAGCTGTTTTTT.

The gene calls are TRBV4-2 and TRBJ2-3; D is ambiguous. Germline-derived CDR1 and CDR2 are LGHNA and YNFKEQ. The CDR3 is 14 residues long. The V end was cut by 0 bases, the J end by 5 bases, with 9 bases between. The CDR3, as DNA: TGTGCCAGCAGCCAAGATGTTACAGAAGATACGCAGTATTTT. This translates into CASSQDVTEDTQYF.

V and J are TRBV7-2 and TRBJ2-3; D unclear. From germline, CDR1 is SGHTA and CDR2 FQGNSA. The CDR3 spans 15 residues. V was trimmed by 5 bases and J by 0 bases, leaving 12 bases between them. The CDR3, as DNA: TGTGCCAGCAGCCCGGACCTCTTGAGCACAGATACGCAGTATTTT. It translates to CASSPDLLSTDTQYF.

This clone was seen only once. The chain carries TRBV2 and TRBJ2-6; TRBD2 aligns across 7 bases. Per germline, CDR1 SNHLY and CDR2 FYNNEI. V shed 3 bases, J shed 0 bases, and the junction held 2 bases outside the gene matches. This CDR3 comprises 16 residues. The CDR3 bases are TGTGCCAGCAGTGACGGGACTACCTCTGGGGCCAACGTCCTGACTTTC. It specifies CASSDGTTSGANVLTF.

The genes are TRBV28 and TRBJ2-7; D may correspond to TRBD1 or TRBD2 (5 bases each). The germline CDR1 and CDR2 sequences are MDHEN and SYDVKM. Trimming removed 3 bases at V and 5 bases at J, with 14 bases between. The CDR3 is made up of 14 amino acids. In DNA form, the CDR3 reads TGTGCCAGCAGTTTCGTATCAGGGACCGACGAGCAGTACTTC. Protein sequence: CASSFVSGTDEQYF.

The J gene is TRBJ2-7, the V gene TRBV6-5, with 9 bases that match TRBD1. The junction had 3 bases not matched to a gene; V was cut back by 6 bases and J by 0 bases. Germline V CDR1 and CDR2: MNHEY, SVGAGI. CDR3 size: 14 residues. The CDR3 loop reads CASRQGASSYEQYF. The CDR3 nucleotides are TGTGCCAGCAGACAGGGGGCTTCCTCCTACGAGCAGTACTTC.

V is TRBV6-6 and J is TRBJ2-1, with D perhaps TRBD1 (6 bases). The length of the CDR3 is 13 residues. The V gene lost 5 bases and the J gene lost 6 bases, with 11 bases spanning the gap. Per germline, CDR1 MNHNY and CDR2 SVGAGI (reference sequence). CDR3 region: CASSKTGFNEQFF. CDR3 in DNA: TGTGCCAGCAGTAAGACAGGATTCAATGAGCAGTTCTTC.

V and J are TRBV27 and TRBJ2-3; D not resolved. The CDR3 contains 13 residues. Trimming removed 4 bases from V and 4 bases from J, with 9 bases in between. Germline-derived CDR1 and CDR2 are MNHEY and SMNVEV (reference sequence). The CDR3: CASSWVGPDTQYF. The DNA of the CDR3 is TGTGCCAGCAGTTGGGTCGGCCCAGATACGCAGTATTTT.

This sequence joins TRBV28 and TRBJ2-7, with TRBD1 matching 11 bases. V lost 3 bases and J lost 2; bases outside the gene matches: 9. The CDR3 loop spans 17 amino acids. CDR1 is MDHEN and CDR2 is SYDVKM in the germline V gene. CDR3 protein: CASSFRGTGGHTYEQYF. The CDR3 nucleotides are TGTGCCAGCAGTTTCAGGGGGACAGGGGGTCATACCTACGAGCAGTACTTC.

V usage is TRBV28 and J usage is TRBJ1-5; no reliable D call. The germline V gene encodes CDR1 MDHEN and CDR2 SYDVKM. The CDR3 is 16 amino acids. Trimming pared 4 bases from V and 2 bases from J, leaving 15 bases between. CDR3 loop: CASSSPEGSGNQPQHF. Here the CDR3 DNA reads TGTGCCAGCAGTTCGCCTGAGGGATCGGGCAATCAGCCCCAGCATTTT.

The V call is TRBV7-9, the J call TRBJ2-7, with a tentative D call TRBD2 (7 bases). V gave up 5 bases and J gave up 2 bases, with 22 bases separating them. Looked up from germline, CDR1 is SEHNR and CDR2 is FQNEAQ (reference sequence). The CDR3 contains 17 residues. The CDR3 DNA follows: TGTGCCAGCAGCCCAAGGGGGGCGGGAGAGGAAGCCTACGAGCAGTACTTC. Translating it yields CASSPRGAGEEAYEQYF.

This clone was seen a handful of times. The genes are TRBV29-1 and TRBJ1-2; D might be TRBD1 (6 bases). Trimming cost V 3 bases and J 7 bases, with 12 bases left between them. This CDR3 has 12 residues. The V gene's germline CDR1 is SQVTM and CDR2 ANQGSEA. The CDR3 protein is CSVDGNRAGYTF. The CDR3 DNA reads as TGCAGCGTTGACGGGAACAGGGCTGGCTACACCTTC.

The rearrangement uses TRBV7-7 and TRBJ2-3, with D perhaps matching TRBD1 (5 bases). The germline V gene has CDR1 SSHAT and CDR2 FNYEAQ (reference sequence). CDR3 size: 14 residues. Between the trimmed V and J ends, which lost 5 bases and 3 bases, there was a span of 12 bases. The chain's CDR3 is CASSTGHRTDTQYF. In DNA, the CDR3 is TGTGCCAGCAGCACCGGGCACAGGACAGATACGCAGTATTTT.

The chain employs TRBV15 and TRBJ2-7; 7 bases are a match to TRBD1. The J segment lost 2 bases and the V segment lost 1 base, leaving 2 bases of the junction unmatched. There are 14 residues in the CDR3. Germline loops: CDR1 LNHNV, CDR2 YYDKDF (reference sequence). The CDR3 is CATSRVRGPYEQYF. The DNA of the CDR3 is TGTGCCACCAGCAGAGTTAGGGGGCCCTACGAGCAGTACTTC.

The chain recombines TRBV7-6 with TRBJ1-1, with TRBD1 matching over 11 bases. Unmatched junction bases numbered 18, after V lost 5 bases and J lost 7 bases. The CDR3 covers 18 residues. Germline CDR1 SGHVS, CDR2 FNYEAQ. CDR3 bases: TGTGCCAGCAGCAACTTAAATGGGGACAGGGGGTCGGGATATGAAGCTTTCTTT. Amino acids: CASSNLNGDRGSGYEAFF.

The sample holds a few counts of this clone. The rearrangement links TRBV5-1 to TRBJ2-7, with 11 positions matching TRBD1. The CDR3 has 16 amino acids. The germline CDR1 and CDR2 sequences are SGHRS and YFSETQ. Trimming cost V 0 bases and J 6 bases; bases outside gene matches: 8. This CDR3 is CASSLDGDRGLGEQYF. The CDR3 nucleotides read TGCGCCAGCAGCTTGGATGGGGACAGGGGGTTGGGCGAGCAGTACTTC.

The chain has TRBV9 and TRBJ2-2; no firm D call. With 0 bases removed from V and 5 bases from J, the gap between germline ends came to 11 bases. From germline, CDR1 is SGDLS and CDR2 YYNGEE. This CDR3 is built from 15 residues. CDR3 nucleotide sequence: TGTGCCAGCAGCGTAGTGGGGTTGCCAACCGGGGAGCTGTTTTTT. It is translated as CASSVVGLPTGELFF.

The CDR3 loop is CASRSSRQPQHF. The CDR3 nucleotides read TGTGCCAGCAGGTCTTCTAGACAGCCCCAGCATTTT. The rearrangement links TRBV6-5 to TRBJ1-5; D call uncertain. Trimming cost V 6 bases and J 7 bases, with 10 bases left between them. The germline V gene has CDR1 MNHEY and CDR2 SVGAGI. This CDR3 contains 12 residues.

This clone is labeled hyperexpanded. The chain is built from TRBV4-1 and TRBJ1-2; no clear D gene. V was trimmed by 0 bases and J by 3 bases, leaving 14 bases between them. Germline CDR1 and CDR2: MGHRA and YSYEKL. The CDR3 runs 16 residues. CDR3 coding DNA: TGCGCCAGCAGCCAAGATCCCCCAGACTTGGACTATGGCTACACCTTC. This translates into CASSQDPPDLDYGYTF.